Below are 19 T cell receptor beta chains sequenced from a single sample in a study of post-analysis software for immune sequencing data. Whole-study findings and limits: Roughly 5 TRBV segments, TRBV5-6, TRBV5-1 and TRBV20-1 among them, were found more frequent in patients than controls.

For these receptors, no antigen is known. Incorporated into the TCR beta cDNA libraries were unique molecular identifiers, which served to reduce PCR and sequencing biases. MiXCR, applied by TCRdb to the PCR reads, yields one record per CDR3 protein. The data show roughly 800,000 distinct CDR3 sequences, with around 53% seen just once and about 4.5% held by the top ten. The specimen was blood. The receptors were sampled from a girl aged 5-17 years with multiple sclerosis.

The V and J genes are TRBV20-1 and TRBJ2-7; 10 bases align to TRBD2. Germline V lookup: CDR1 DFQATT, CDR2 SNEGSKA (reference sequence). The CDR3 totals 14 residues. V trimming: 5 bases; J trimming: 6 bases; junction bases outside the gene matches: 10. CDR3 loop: CSAERGLAGAEQYF. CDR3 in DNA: TGCAGTGCTGAAAGGGGTCTAGCGGGGGCCGAGCAGTACTTC.

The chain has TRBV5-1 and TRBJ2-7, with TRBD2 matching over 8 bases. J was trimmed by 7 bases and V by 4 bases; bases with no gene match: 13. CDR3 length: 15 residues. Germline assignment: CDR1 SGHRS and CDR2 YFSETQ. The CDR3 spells CASSPPYGGAEEQYF. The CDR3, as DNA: TGCGCCAGCAGCCCTCCGTACGGGGGGGCGGAGGAGCAGTACTTC.

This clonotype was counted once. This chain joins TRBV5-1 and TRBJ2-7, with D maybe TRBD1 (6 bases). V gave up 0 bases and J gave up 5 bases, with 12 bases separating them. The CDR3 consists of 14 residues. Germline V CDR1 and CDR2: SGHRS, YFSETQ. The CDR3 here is CASSLGRDNDEQYF. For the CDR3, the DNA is TGCGCCAGCAGCTTGGGAAGGGACAATGACGAGCAGTACTTC.

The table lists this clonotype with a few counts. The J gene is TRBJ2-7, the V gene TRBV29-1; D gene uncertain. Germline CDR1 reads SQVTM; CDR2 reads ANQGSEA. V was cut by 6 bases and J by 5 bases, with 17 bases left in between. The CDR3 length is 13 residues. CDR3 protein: CSVETPQHHEQYF. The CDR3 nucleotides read TGCAGCGTGGAAACCCCCCAGCACCACGAGCAGTACTTC.

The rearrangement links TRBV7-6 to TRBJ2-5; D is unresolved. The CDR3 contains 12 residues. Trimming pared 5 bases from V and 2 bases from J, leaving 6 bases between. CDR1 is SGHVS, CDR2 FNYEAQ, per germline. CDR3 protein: CASSRMQETQYF. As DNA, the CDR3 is TGTGCCAGCAGCCGTATGCAAGAGACCCAGTACTTC.

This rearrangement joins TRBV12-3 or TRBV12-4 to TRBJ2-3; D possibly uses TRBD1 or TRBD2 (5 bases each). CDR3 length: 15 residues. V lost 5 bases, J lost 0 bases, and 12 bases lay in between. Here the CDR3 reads CASSLVRDSTDTQYF. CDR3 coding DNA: TGTGCCAGCAGTCTTGTACGGGACAGCACAGATACGCAGTATTTT.

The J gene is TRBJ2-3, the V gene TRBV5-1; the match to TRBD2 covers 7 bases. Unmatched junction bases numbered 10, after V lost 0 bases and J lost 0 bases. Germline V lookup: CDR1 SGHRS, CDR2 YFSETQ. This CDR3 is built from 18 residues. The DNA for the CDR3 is TGCGCCAGCAGCTTGGTAGCGGGCTTAATCCCTAGCACAGATACGCAGTATTTT. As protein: CASSLVAGLIPSTDTQYF.

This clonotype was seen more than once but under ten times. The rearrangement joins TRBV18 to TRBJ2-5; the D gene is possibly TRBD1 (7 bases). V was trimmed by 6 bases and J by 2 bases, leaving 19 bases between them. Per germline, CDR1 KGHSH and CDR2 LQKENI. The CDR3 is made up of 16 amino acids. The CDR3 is CASSPTRGTAQETQYF. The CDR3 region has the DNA TGTGCCAGCTCGCCGACTCGGGGGACAGCACAAGAGACCCAGTACTTC.

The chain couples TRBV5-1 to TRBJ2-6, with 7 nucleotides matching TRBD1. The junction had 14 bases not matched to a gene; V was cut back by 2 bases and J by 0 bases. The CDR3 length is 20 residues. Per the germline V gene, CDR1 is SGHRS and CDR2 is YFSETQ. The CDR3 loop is CASSFLLGGFFASGANVLTF. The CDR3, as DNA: TGCGCCAGCAGCTTCTTATTAGGGGGCTTTTTCGCCTCTGGGGCCAACGTCCTGACTTTC.

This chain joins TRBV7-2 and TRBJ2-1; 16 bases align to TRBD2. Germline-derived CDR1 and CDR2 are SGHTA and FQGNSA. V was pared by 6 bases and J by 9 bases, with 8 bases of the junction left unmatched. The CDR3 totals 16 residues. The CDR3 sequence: CASRPGLAGGWGEQFF. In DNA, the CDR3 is TGTGCCAGCAGACCGGGACTAGCGGGGGGGTGGGGTGAGCAGTTCTTC. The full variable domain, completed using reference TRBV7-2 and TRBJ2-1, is GAGVSQSPSNKVTEKGKDVELRCDPISGHTALYWYRQSLGQGLEFLIYFQGNSAPDKSGLPSDRFSAERTGGSVSTLTIQRTQQEDSAVYLCASRPGLAGGWGEQFFGPGTRLTVL.

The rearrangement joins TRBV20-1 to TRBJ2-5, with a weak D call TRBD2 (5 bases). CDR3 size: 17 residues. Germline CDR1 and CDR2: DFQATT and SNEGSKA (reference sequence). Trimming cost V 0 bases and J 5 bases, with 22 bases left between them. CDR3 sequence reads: CSARDLGAAPRSETQYF. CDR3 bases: TGCAGTGCTAGAGATTTAGGAGCGGCCCCCAGGAGTGAGACCCAGTACTTC.

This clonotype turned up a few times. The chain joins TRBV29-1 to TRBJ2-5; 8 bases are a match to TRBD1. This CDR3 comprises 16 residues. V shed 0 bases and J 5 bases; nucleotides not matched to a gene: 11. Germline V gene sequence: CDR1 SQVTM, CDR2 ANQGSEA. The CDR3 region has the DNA TGCAGCGTTGAAGATCGTGGCAGGGGGCTAATGGAGACCCAGTACTTC. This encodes CSVEDRGRGLMETQYF. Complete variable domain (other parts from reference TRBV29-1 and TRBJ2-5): SAVISQKPSRDICQRGTSLTIQCQVDSQVTMMFWYRQQPGQSLTLIATANQGSEATYESGFVIDKFPISRPNLTFSTLTVSNMSPEDSSIYLCSVEDRGRGLMETQYFGPGTRLLVL.

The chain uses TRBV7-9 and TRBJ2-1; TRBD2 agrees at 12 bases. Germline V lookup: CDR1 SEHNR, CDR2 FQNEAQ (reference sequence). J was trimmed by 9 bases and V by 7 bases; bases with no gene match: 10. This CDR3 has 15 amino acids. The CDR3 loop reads CASTYLAGGPSEQFF. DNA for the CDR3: TGTGCCAGCACCTACCTAGCGGGAGGGCCGAGTGAGCAGTTCTTC.

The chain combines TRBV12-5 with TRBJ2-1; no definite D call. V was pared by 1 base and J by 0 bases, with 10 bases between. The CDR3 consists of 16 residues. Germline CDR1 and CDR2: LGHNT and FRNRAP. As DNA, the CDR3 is TGTGCTAGTGGTTTGGGACTCACGAGCTCCTACAATGAGCAGTTCTTC. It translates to CASGLGLTSSYNEQFF.

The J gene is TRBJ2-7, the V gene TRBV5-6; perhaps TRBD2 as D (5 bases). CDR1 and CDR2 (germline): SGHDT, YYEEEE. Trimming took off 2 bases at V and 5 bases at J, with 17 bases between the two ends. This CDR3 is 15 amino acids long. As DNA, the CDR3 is TGTGCCAGCAGCTTAGACTACGGAAGGTCTGACGAGCAGTACTTC. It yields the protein CASSLDYGRSDEQYF.

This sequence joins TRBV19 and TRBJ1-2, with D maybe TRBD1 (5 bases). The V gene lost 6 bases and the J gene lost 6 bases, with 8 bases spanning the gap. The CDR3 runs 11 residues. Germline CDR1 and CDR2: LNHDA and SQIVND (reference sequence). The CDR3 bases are TGTGCCAGTAGCACAGGTGATGGCTACACCTTC. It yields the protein CASSTGDGYTF.

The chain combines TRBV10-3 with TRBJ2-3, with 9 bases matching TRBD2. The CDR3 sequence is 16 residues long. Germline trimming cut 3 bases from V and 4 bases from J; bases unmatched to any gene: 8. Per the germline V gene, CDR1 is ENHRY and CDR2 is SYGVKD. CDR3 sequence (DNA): TGTGCCATCAGTGAAGGGAGCGGGAGGTATCCAGATACGCAGTATTTT. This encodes CAISEGSGRYPDTQYF.

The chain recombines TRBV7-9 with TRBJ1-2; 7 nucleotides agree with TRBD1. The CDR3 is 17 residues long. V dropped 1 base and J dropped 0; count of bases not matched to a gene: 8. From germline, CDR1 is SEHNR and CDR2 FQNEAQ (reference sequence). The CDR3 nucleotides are TGTGCCAGCAGCTTAGGCGGGACAGAGCTACCTAACTATGGCTACACCTTC. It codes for CASSLGGTELPNYGYTF.

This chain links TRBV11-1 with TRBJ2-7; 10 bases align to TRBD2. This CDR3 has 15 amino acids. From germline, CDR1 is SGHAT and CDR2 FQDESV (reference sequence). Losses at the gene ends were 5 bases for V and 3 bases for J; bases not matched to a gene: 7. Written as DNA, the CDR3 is TGTGCCAGCAGCCCGACGGGACTAGCGTTCTACGAGCAGTACTTC. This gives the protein CASSPTGLAFYEQYF. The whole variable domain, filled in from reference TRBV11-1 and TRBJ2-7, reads EAEVAQSPRYKITEKSQAVAFWCDPISGHATLYWYRQILGQGPELLVQFQDESVVDDSQLPKDRFSAERLKGVDSTLKIQPAELGDSAMYLCASSPTGLAFYEQYFGPGTRLTVT.